This TCR beta chain was identified in a study of OX40 agonist ivuxolimab in advanced cancers. Study-wide context: Dose-escalation patients suffered from hepatocellular carcinoma, melanoma, renal cell or head and neck cancer.

Study conclusions and caveats: Also showing low normalized T-cell clonal expansion were some of the nonresponders.

The CDR3 has 14 amino acids. Germline V lookup: CDR1 KGHSH, CDR2 LQKENI. The V and J ends lost 2 bases and 5 bases respectively, with 12 bases between them. Profiled with immunoSEQ multiplex PCR; TCRdb holds only in-frame clones, not every one. There are about 61,000 clones in the sample; around four fifths occur only once, and 3% to 4% lies in the top ten. As to this clone: What it binds is not known.

Samples of blood were obtained at baseline, on cycle 4 day 1, and on cycle 7 day 1. The chain is built from TRBV18 and TRBJ1-1, with unresolved D. Sequencing was performed on CD4+ or CD8+ T cells sorted from blood, taken in a trial of the OX40 agonist ivuxolimab. The clonotype originates from an adult with an advanced solid tumor such as melanoma, head and neck, liver or kidney cancer. The CDR3 DNA is TGTGCCAGCTCACCAATTGGGGTAAGGACTGAAGCTTTCTTT. Its translation: CASSPIGVRTEAFF.